The clone carrying this TCR beta chain was recorded a few times. The sample is drawn from a study of cytomegalovirus exposure and HLA in healthy donors. Trimming stripped 6 bases from V and 1 base from J, with 10 bases between. This CDR3 comprises 13 residues. Germline V gene data show CDR1 as MNHEY and CDR2 as SMNVEV (reference sequence). The PCR made use of 60 Vbeta and 13 Jbeta primers. The protocol was immunoSEQ multiplex PCR, while the TCRdb copy is restricted to in-frame clones and leaves out a portion. Seen here are 180,000 or so clones, 78% observed once, and the top ten hold 2.5% to 3%. The chain employs TRBV27 and TRBJ2-7, with D possibly TRBD2 on 5 matching bases. The sequence derives from a female donor in good health and CMV-seronegative. The sequenced sample consisted of PBMCs. The CDR3 protein is CASRGAGSYEQYF. CDR3 coding DNA: TGTGCCAGCAGGGGAGCTGGATCCTACGAGCAGTACTTC.